This TCR beta chain was recorded in a study of Graves' ophthalmopathy and Graves' hyperthyroidism. Across the whole study: Peripheral blood (taken before any treatment) was collected at initial diagnosis. Overall study findings and caveats: Ophthalmopathy progression was predicted by the model at just over 70% sensitivity and approximately 72% specificity. Classification of ophthalmopathy versus stable hyperthyroidism by a 13-signature model yielded around 88% sensitivity and around 76% specificity.

This CDR3 spans 14 amino acids. The germline CDR1 and CDR2 sequences are SGHTA and FQGNSA. The junction had 5 bases not matched to a gene; V was cut back by 5 bases and J by 9 bases. This clonotype was picked up a small number of times. Its antigen is unknown. Reliance was placed on clinical symptoms, serum thyroxine, TRAb, thyroid ultrasound and orbital computed tomography for diagnosis. The authors amplified TCR beta CDR3 regions, and they did so from RNA transcripts for repertoire sequencing. Second-round multiplex PCR came after first-round RT-PCR with HTBI primers. TCRdb reprocessed the multiplex PCR reads via MiXCR and lists one record per CDR3 protein. This table has around 170,000 distinct CDR3 sequences, less than 45% appearing once.

The chain couples TRBV7-2 to TRBJ1-6; 9 nucleotides align to TRBD1. The receptor was derived from a woman aged 40 to 50 with Graves' ophthalmopathy. The specimen was peripheral blood. CDR3 DNA: TGTGCCAGCAGCAGTAACAGGGGGCGTTCACCCCTCCACTTT. It yields the protein CASSSNRGRSPLHF.